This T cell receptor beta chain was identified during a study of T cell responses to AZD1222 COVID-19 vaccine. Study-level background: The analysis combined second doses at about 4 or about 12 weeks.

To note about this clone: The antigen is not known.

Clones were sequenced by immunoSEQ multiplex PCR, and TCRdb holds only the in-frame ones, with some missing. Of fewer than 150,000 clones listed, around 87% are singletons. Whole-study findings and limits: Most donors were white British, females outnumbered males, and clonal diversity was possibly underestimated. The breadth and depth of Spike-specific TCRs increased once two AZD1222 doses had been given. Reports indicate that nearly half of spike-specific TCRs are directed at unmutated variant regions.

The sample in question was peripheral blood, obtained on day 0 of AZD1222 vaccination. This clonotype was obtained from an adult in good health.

This CDR3 reads CASSPRTGASGYTF. The CDR3 DNA sequence: TGTGCCAGCAGCCCGCGGACAGGGGCTTCTGGCTACACCTTC. V usage is TRBV5-4 and J usage is TRBJ1-2, with TRBD1 matching 9 bases. With V trimmed by 4 bases and J by 7 bases, 8 bases remained unmatched. This CDR3 is 14 amino acids long. Looked up from germline, CDR1 is SGHNT and CDR2 is YYREEE (reference sequence). The whole variable domain, remainder taken from reference TRBV5-4 and TRBJ1-2, is ETGVTQSPTHLIKTRGQQVTLRCSSQSGHNTVSWYQQALGQGPQFIFQYYREEENGRGNFPPRFSGLQFPNYSSELNVNALELDDSALYLCASSPRTGASGYTFGSGTRLTVV.